This T cell receptor beta chain came from a study of shared clonotypes between healthy human individuals. Study information: Used for every donor were three CD4 naive, three CD4 memory, two CD8 naive and one CD8 memory plate. Study results and limitations: Compared with memory subsets, naive subsets generally had larger estimated richness. Sequencing depth was expected to affect clonotype sharing among donors.

Here immunoSEQ multiplex PCR was the method, and the copy in TCRdb shows in-frame clones only, minus some. The table lists about 2.2 million clones, just over 90% of them singletons. A note on this clone: Its target is unknown.

Naive CD8 cells comprised CD45RO-negative, CCR7-positively selected cells, excluding terminally differentiated effector memory CD45RA+ cells. V shed 5 bases and J 10 bases; nucleotides not matched to a gene: 4. Germline V gene data show CDR1 as SGHAT and CDR2 as FQDESV (reference sequence). CDR3 length: 14 residues. This chain joins TRBV11-1 and TRBJ2-1; 14 positions match TRBD2. Sequenced: naive CD8+ T cells from PBMCs. The receptor was derived from a man aged 18-30 years in good health. Some clones in this sample may be carry-over from other donors' samples. CDR3 in DNA: TGTGCCAGCAGCACGGGACTAGCGGGAGAGGAGCAGTTCTTC. Its protein is CASSTGLAGEEQFF.